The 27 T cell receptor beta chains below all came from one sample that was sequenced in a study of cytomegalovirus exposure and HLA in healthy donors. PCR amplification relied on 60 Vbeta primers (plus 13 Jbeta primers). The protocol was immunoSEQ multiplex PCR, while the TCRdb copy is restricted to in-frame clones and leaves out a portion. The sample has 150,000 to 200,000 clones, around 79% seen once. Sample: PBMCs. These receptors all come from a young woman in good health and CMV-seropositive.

CDR3 protein: CASSYSGTPEAFF. In DNA, the CDR3 is TGTGCCAGCAGTTACTCAGGGACTCCTGAAGCTTTCTTT. The chain combines TRBV6-5 with TRBJ1-1; TRBD1 is a possible D gene (5 bases). V was shortened by 0 bases and J by 6 bases, with 8 bases between the two germline ends. The CDR3 runs to 13 residues. Germline V gene lookup returns CDR1 MNHEY and CDR2 SVGAGI.

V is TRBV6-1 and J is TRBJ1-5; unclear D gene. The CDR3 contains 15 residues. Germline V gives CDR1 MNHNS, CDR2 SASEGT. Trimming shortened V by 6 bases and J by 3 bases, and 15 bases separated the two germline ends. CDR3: CASRLTGFNNQPQHF. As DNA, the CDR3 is TGTGCCAGCAGGCTCACCGGGTTTAACAATCAGCCCCAGCATTTT.

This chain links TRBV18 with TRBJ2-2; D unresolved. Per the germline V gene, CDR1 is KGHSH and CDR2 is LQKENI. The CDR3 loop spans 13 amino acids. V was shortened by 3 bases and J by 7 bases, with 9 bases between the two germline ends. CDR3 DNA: TGTGCCAGCTCACCCCTAACGGTCGGGGAGCTGTTTTTT. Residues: CASSPLTVGELFF.

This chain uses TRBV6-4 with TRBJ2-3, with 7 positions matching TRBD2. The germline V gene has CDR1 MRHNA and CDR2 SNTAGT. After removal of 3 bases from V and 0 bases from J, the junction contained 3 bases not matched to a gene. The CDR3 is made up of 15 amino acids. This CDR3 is CASSEASGSTDTQYF. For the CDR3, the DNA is TGTGCCAGCAGTGAGGCTAGCGGAAGCACAGATACGCAGTATTTT.

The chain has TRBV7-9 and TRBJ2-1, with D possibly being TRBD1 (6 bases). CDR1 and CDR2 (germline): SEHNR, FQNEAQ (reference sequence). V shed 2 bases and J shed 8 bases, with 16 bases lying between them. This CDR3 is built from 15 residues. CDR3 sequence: CASSLNQGPGDEQFF. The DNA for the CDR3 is TGTGCCAGCAGCTTAAACCAAGGGCCAGGGGATGAGCAGTTCTTC.

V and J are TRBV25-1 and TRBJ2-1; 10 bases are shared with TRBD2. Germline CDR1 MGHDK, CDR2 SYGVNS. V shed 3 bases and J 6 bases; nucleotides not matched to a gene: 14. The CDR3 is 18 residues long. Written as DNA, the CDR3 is TGTGCCAGCAGTGATCACCTAGCGGGAGTTAAAAGGGGCAATGAGCAGTTCTTC. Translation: CASSDHLAGVKRGNEQFF.

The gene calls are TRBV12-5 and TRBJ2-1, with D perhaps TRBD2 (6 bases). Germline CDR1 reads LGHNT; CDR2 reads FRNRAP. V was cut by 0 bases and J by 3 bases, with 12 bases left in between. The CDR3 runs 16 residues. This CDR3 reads CASGLVSGGNYNEQFF. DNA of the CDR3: TGTGCTAGTGGTTTGGTTAGCGGAGGGAACTACAATGAGCAGTTCTTC.

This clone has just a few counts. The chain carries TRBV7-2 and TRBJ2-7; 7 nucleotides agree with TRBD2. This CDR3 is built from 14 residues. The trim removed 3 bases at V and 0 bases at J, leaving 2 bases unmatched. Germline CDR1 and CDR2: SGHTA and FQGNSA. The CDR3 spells CASSLLAVSYEQYF. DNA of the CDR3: TGTGCCAGCAGCTTGCTAGCGGTCTCCTACGAGCAGTACTTC.

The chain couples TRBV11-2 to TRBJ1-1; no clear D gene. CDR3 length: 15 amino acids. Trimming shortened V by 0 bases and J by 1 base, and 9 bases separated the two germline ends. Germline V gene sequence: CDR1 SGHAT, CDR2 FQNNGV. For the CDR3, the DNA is TGTGCCAGCAGCTTAGAAGGAGCATGGAACACTGAAGCTTTCTTT. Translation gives CASSLEGAWNTEAFF.

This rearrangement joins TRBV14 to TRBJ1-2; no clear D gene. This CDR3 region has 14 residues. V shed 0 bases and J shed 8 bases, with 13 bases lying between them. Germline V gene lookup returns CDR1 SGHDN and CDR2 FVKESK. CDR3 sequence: CASSQEVASRGYTF. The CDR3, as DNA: TGTGCCAGCAGCCAAGAAGTCGCCTCGAGGGGCTACACCTTC.

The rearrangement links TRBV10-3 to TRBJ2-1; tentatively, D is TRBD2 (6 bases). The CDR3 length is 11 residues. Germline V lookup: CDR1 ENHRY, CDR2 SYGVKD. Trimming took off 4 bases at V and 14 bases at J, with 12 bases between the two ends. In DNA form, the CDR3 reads TGTGCCATCAGTGGCGGTGGCGGGGAGTTCTTC. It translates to CAISGGGGEFF.

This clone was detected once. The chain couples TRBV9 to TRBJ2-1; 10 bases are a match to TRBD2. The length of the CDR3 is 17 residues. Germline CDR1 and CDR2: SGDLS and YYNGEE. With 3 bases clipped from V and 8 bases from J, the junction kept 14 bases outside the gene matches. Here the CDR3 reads CASSELDVTSGKDEQFF. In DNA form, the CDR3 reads TGTGCCAGCAGCGAATTAGACGTTACTAGCGGGAAAGATGAGCAGTTCTTC.

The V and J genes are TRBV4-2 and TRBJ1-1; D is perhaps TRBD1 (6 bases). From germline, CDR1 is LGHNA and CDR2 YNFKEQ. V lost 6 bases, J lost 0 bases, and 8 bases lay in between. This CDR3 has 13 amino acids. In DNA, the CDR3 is TGTGCCAGCAGAGGACAGCTGAACACTGAAGCTTTCTTT. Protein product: CASRGQLNTEAFF.

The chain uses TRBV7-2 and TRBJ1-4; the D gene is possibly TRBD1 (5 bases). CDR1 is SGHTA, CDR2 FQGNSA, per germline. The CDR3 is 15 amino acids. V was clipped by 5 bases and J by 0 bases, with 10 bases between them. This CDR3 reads CASSAVQATNEKLFF. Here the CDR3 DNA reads TGTGCCAGCAGCGCCGTACAGGCAACTAATGAAAAACTGTTTTTT.

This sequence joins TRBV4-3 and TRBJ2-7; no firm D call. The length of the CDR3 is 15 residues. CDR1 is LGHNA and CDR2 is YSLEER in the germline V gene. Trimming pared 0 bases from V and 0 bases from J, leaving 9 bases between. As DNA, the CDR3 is TGCGCCAGCAGCCAAGATTGGGCCAGCTCCTACGAGCAGTACTTC. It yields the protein CASSQDWASSYEQYF.

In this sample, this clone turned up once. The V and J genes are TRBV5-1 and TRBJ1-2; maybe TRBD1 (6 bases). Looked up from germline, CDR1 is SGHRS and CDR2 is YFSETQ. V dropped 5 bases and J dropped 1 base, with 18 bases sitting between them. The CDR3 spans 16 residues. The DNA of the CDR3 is TGCGCCAGCAGTTCTCTCGGGGGGGCGGATAACTATGGCTACACCTTC. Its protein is CASSSLGGADNYGYTF.

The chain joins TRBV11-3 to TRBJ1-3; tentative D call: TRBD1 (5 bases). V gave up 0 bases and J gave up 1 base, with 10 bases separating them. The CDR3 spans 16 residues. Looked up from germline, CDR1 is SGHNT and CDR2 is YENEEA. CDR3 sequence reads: CASSLERRASGNTIYF. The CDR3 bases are TGTGCCAGCAGCTTAGAACGCAGGGCTTCTGGAAACACCATATATTTT.

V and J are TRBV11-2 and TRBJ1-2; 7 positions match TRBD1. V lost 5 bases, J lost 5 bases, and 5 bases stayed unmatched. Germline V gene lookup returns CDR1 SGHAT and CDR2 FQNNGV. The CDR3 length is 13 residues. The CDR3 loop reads CASSHQGVYGYTF. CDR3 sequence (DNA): TGTGCCAGCAGCCACCAGGGGGTATATGGCTACACCTTC.

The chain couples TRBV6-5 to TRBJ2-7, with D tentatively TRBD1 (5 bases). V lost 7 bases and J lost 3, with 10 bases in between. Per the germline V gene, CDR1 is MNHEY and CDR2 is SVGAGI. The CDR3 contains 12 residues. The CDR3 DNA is TGTGCCAGCATTCAGGGATACTACGAGCAGTACTTC. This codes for CASIQGYYEQYF.

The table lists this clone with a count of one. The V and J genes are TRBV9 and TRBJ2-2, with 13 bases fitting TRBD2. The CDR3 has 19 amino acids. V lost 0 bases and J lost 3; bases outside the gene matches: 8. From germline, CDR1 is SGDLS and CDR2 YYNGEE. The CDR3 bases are TGTGCCAGCAGCGTAGGGGAGTGGGGACTAGCGGGACACACCGGGGAGCTGTTTTTT. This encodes CASSVGEWGLAGHTGELFF.

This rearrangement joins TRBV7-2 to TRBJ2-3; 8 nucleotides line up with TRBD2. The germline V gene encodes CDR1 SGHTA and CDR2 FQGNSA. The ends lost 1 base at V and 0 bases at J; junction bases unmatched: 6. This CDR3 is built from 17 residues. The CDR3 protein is CASSLGRGGPSTDTQYF. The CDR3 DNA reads TGTGCCAGCAGCTTAGGACGGGGGGGGCCTAGCACAGATACGCAGTATTTT.

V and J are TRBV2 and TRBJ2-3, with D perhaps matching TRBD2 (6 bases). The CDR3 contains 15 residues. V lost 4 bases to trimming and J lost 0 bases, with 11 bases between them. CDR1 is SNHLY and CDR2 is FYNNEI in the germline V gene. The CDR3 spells CASSGGTLSTDTQYF. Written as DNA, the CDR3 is TGTGCCAGCAGTGGGGGGACTCTAAGCACAGATACGCAGTATTTT.

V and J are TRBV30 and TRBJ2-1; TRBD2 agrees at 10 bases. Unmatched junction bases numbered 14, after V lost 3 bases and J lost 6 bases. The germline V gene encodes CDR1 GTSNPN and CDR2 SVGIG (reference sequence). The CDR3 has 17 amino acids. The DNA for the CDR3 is TGTGCCTGGAGGGAGGGTACCGGGACTAGCGAGGCCAATGAGCAGTTCTTC. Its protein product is CAWREGTGTSEANEQFF.

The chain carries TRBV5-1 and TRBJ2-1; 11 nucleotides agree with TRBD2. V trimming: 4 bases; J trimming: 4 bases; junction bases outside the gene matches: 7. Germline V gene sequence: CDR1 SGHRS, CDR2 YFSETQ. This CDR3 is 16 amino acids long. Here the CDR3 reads CASSATSGISYNEQFF. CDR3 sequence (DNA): TGCGCCAGCAGCGCGACTAGCGGGATCTCATACAATGAGCAGTTCTTC.

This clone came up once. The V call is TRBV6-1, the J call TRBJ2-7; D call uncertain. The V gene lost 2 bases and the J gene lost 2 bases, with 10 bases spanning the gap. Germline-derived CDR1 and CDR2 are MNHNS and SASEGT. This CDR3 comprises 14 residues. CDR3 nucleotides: TGTGCCAGCAGTGAACTTAACAGAGCCTACGAGCAGTACTTC. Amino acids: CASSELNRAYEQYF.

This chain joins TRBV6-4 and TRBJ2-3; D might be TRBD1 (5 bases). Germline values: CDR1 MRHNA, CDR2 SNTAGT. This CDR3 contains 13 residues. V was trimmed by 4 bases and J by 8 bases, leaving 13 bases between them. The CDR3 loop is CASSGNERGTQYF. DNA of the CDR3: TGTGCCAGCAGTGGGAACGAAAGGGGTACGCAGTATTTT.

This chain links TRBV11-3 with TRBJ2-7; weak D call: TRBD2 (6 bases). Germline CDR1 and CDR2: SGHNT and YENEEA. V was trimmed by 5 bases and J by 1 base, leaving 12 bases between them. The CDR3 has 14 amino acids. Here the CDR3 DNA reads TGTGCCAGCAGCGTTAGCGGAGGGTCCTACGAGCAGTACTTC. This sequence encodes CASSVSGGSYEQYF.